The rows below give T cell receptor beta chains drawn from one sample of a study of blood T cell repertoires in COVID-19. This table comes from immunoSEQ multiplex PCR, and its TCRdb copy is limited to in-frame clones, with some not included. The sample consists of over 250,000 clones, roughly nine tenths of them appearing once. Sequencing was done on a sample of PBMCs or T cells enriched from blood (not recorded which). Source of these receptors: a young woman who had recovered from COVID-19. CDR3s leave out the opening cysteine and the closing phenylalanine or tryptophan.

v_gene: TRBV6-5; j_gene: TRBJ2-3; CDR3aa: ASGRVGTDTQY
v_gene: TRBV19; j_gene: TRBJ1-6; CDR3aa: ASSIGRQGSNSPLH
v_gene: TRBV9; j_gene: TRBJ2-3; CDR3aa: ASSVSGSTDTQY
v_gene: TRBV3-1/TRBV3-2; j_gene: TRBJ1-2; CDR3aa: ASSQAASPGGGYT
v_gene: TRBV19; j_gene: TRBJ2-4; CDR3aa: ASKGQGEAKNIQY
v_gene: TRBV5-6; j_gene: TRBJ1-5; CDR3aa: ASSHGTLVDQPQH
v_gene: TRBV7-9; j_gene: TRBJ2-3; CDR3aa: ASSASGGSTDTQY
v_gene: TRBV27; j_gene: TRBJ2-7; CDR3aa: ASRSGTGPYEQY
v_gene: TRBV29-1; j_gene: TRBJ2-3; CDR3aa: STGRALTDTQY
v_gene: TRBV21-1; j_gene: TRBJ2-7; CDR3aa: ASIPGLAGALKYEQY
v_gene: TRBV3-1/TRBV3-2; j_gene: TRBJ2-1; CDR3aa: ASSQPLAGGRYNEQF
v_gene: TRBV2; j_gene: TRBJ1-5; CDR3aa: ASRLQGYSNQPQH
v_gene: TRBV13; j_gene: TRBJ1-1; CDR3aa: ASSRWTGYTEAF
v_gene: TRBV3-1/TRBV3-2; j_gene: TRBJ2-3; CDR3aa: ASSQNRGSTDTQY
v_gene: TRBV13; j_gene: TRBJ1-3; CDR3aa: ASSLDGAGAGNTIY
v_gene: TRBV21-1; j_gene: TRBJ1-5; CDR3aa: ASSKVEGDYGNQPQH
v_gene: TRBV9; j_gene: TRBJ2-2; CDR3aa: ASSRAGELF
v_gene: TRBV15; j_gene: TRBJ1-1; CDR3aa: ATRARGQGAIATEAF
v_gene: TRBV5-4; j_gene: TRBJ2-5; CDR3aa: ASSGTVQETQY
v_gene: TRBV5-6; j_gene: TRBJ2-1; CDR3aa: ASSFNPGLAANEQF
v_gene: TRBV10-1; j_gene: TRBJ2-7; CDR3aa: ASSERGYEQY
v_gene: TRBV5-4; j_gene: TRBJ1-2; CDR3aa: ASSVPGQGASGYT
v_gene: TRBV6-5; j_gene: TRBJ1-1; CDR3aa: ASSFPDSTVRAEAF
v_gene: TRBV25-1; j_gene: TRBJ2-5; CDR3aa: ASRSGTSGKETQY
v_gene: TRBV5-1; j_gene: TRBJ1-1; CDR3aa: ASSLGPRANTEAF
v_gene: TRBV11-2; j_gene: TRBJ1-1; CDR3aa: ASSSTALNTEAF
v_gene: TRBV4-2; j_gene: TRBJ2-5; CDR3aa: ASSQSPGYLETQY
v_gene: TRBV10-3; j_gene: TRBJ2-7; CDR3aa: AISESTRFLNEQY
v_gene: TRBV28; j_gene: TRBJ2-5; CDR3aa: ASSSPGGGGETQY
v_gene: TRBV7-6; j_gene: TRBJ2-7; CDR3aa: ASSLLSSGGGEQY
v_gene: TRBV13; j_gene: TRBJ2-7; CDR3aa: ASRLRDRGVGEQY
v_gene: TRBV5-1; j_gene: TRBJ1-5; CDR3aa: ASSQGNNQPQH
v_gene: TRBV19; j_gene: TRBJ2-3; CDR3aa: ASRRMAGRAQY
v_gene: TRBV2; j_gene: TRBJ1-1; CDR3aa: ASSRSLQGTEAF